A single sample gave rise to the 32 T cell receptor beta chains below, sequenced in a study of cytomegalovirus exposure and HLA in healthy donors (dated by TCRdb to the late 2010s). Library preparation employed the immunoSEQ multiplex PCR assay. For the multiplex PCR, a mixture combining 60 forward primers for TCR Vbeta segments and 13 reverse primers for TCR Jbeta segments was used. This immuneACCESS table, as held by TCRdb, lists in-frame sequences with V and J called but not all clones. Of the missing ones, under half trace to an unresolved V gene in checked studies; the others have no known cause. Within this sample are around 150,000 clones, with about 80% of them counted one time only. The ten largest clones capture about 2% of the sample. The sample taken for sequencing was PBMCs. The receptors come from a man aged 25 to 40 in good health and CMV-seronegative.

The V call is TRBV7-2, the J call TRBJ1-4; 9 bases are shared with TRBD1. The CDR3 runs to 15 residues. The ends lost 2 bases at V and 10 bases at J; junction bases unmatched: 8. CDR1 is SGHTA and CDR2 is FQGNSA in the germline V gene. In DNA, the CDR3 is TGTGCCAGCAGCTTACAGGGACAGGGTACGGGAAAACTGTTTTTT. Residues: CASSLQGQGTGKLFF.

CDR3 in amino acids: CASRKTGDTGELFF. In DNA, the CDR3 is TGTGCCAGTAGGAAGACAGGGGACACCGGGGAGCTGTTTTTT. J is TRBJ2-2 and V is TRBV19; 8 nucleotides line up with TRBD1. V was clipped by 6 bases and J by 3 bases; unmatched bases: 3. The CDR3 loop spans 14 amino acids. Germline assignment: CDR1 LNHDA and CDR2 SQIVND (reference sequence).

This sequence joins TRBV25-1 and TRBJ2-7, with a tentative D call TRBD2 (5 bases). The CDR3 length is 14 residues. CDR1 and CDR2 from the germline V gene are MGHDK and SYGVNS. V was cut by 4 bases and J by 0 bases, with 10 bases left in between. CDR3: CASSGPGGSYEQYF. The CDR3, as DNA: TGTGCCAGCAGTGGCCCAGGAGGCTCCTACGAGCAGTACTTC.

The chain recombines TRBV18 with TRBJ2-1, with 7 bases lining up with TRBD2. CDR3 length: 16 residues. CDR1 and CDR2 (germline): KGHSH, LQKENI. Losses at the gene ends were 3 bases for V and 3 bases for J; bases not matched to a gene: 8. Here the CDR3 DNA reads TGTGCCAGCTCACCGCCGGGAGGTTCCGTCTACAATGAGCAGTTCTTC. It encodes CASSPPGGSVYNEQFF.

The gene calls are TRBV5-1 and TRBJ2-3; 7 bases are shared with TRBD2. CDR1 and CDR2 from the germline V gene are SGHRS and YFSETQ. Losses at the gene ends were 6 bases for V and 6 bases for J; bases not matched to a gene: 10. This CDR3 region has 14 residues. CDR3 nucleotides: TGCGCCAGCAAAAGGCGGGAGCGTTTCGATACGCAGTATTTT. It is translated as CASKRRERFDTQYF.

The J gene is TRBJ1-1, the V gene TRBV13; TRBD1 is a possible D gene (6 bases). This CDR3 is 14 amino acids long. The germline V gene encodes CDR1 PRHDT and CDR2 FYEKMQ (reference sequence). Trimming removed 5 bases at V and 6 bases at J, with 16 bases between. DNA of the CDR3: TGTGCCAGCAGCCACAGGGTAGGTCGGGCTGAAGCTTTCTTT. Translated: CASSHRVGRAEAFF. Drawing the rest from reference TRBV13 and TRBJ1-1, the complete variable domain is AAGVIQSPRHLIKEKRETATLKCYPIPRHDTVYWYQQGPGQDPQFLISFYEKMQSDKGSIPDRFSAQQFSDYHSELNMSSLELGDSALYFCASSHRVGRAEAFFGQGTRLTVV.

In its sample, this clone was seen once. The chain links TRBV5-4 to TRBJ2-2; tentatively, D is TRBD2 (6 bases). V dropped 5 bases and J dropped 1 base, with 12 bases sitting between them. The length of the CDR3 is 15 residues. Germline-derived CDR1 and CDR2 are SGHNT and YYREEE (reference sequence). The CDR3 sequence: CASSLQAGNTGELFF. CDR3 bases: TGTGCCAGCAGTTTGCAAGCGGGGAACACCGGGGAGCTGTTTTTT.

The rearrangement joins TRBV27 to TRBJ2-2; no reliable D call. V was cut by 5 bases and J by 6 bases, with 13 bases left in between. Germline CDR1 MNHEY, CDR2 SMNVEV (reference sequence). This CDR3 spans 14 amino acids. Here the CDR3 reads CASSPQQFPGELFF. The DNA for the CDR3 is TGTGCCAGCAGTCCACAACAATTTCCCGGGGAGCTGTTTTTT.

The chain joins TRBV27 to TRBJ1-5; tentative D call: TRBD1 (6 bases). The CDR3 extends over 14 amino acids. The germline V and J ends were trimmed by 4 bases and 6 bases, with 13 bases remaining between them. CDR1 is MNHEY and CDR2 is SMNVEV in the germline V gene (reference sequence). The chain's CDR3 is CASSYRGASQPQHF. The CDR3 DNA reads TGTGCCAGCAGTTACCGGGGGGCCAGTCAGCCCCAGCATTTT.

The chain combines TRBV6-6 with TRBJ1-5; D remains unclear. The CDR3 runs to 16 residues. V gave up 2 bases and J gave up 1 base, with 12 bases separating them. Germline-derived CDR1 and CDR2 are MNHNY and SVGAGI (reference sequence). The CDR3 here is CASSYVRASSNQPQHF. DNA of the CDR3: TGTGCCAGCAGTTACGTGCGGGCCAGCAGCAATCAGCCCCAGCATTTT.

CDR3 region: CAWSGKQPYGYTF. The CDR3 nucleotides are TGTGCCTGGAGTGGGAAACAGCCTTATGGCTACACCTTC. J is TRBJ1-2 and V is TRBV30; D remains unclear. The V gene's germline CDR1 is GTSNPN and CDR2 SVGIG (reference sequence). V lost 1 base to trimming and J lost 5 bases, with 11 bases between them. The CDR3 extends over 13 amino acids. The whole variable domain, remainder taken from reference TRBV30 and TRBJ1-2, is SQTIHQWPATLVQPVGSPLSLECTVEGTSNPNLYWYRQAAGRGLQLLFYSVGIGQISSEVPQNLSASRPQDRQFILSSKKLLLSDSGFYLCAWSGKQPYGYTFGSGTRLTVV.

The rearrangement uses TRBV23-1 and TRBJ1-5; TRBD1 is a possible D gene (5 bases). TRBV23-1 counts as an open reading frame of uncertain function. The CDR3 runs 13 residues. V was trimmed by 2 bases and J by 14 bases, leaving 16 bases between them. This chain's CDR3 is CASSQPIDQGKHF. CDR3 DNA sequence: TGCGCCAGCAGTCAACCGATTGATCAGGGAAAGCATTTT.

The chain is built from TRBV7-9 and TRBJ1-2; possibly TRBD1 for D (5 bases). V was cut by 0 bases and J by 2 bases, with 13 bases left in between. There are 16 residues in the CDR3. CDR1 SEHNR and CDR2 FQNEAQ come from the germline V gene (reference sequence). The CDR3 sequence is CASSLAVGTANYGYTF. The CDR3 DNA reads as TGTGCCAGCAGCTTAGCCGTTGGGACTGCGAACTATGGCTACACCTTC.

This clone was seen a single time. The rearrangement joins TRBV4-1 to TRBJ2-5; no firm D call. Germline CDR1 is MGHRA and CDR2 is YSYEKL. V lost 6 bases and J 0 bases, leaving 11 bases between the germline ends. CDR3 size: 14 residues. CDR3 sequence reads: CASSPNKYQETQYF. DNA of the CDR3: TGCGCCAGCAGTCCCAACAAGTACCAAGAGACCCAGTACTTC.

The chain links TRBV18 to TRBJ1-4; no reliable D call. In germline, CDR1 is KGHSH, CDR2 LQKENI. The CDR3 is made up of 15 amino acids. Trimming stripped 3 bases from V and 4 bases from J, with 12 bases between. DNA of the CDR3: TGTGCCAGCTCACCCGTTCGGGGAATTAATGAAAAACTGTTTTTT. It specifies CASSPVRGINEKLFF.

V and J are TRBV14 and TRBJ2-2, with TRBD2 matching over 7 bases. Trimming removed 6 bases from V and 5 bases from J; junction bases left unmatched: 6. The V gene's germline CDR1 is SGHDN and CDR2 FVKESK. CDR3 size: 14 residues. The CDR3 nucleotides read TGTGCCAGCAGAGGCGGGAGAAGGACCGGGGAGCTGTTTTTT. Translation: CASRGGRRTGELFF.

This chain connects TRBV21-1 to TRBJ1-5. TRBV21-1 is shown as a pseudogene. The length of the CDR3 is 16 residues. The CDR3 here is CASSKGGGHEGQPQHF. The CDR3 DNA reads TGTGCCAGCAGCAAAGGAGGAGGGCATGAGGGTCAGCCCCAGCATTTT.

The chain uses TRBV30 and TRBJ2-5; 7 bases map to TRBD2. Looked up from germline, CDR1 is GTSNPN and CDR2 is SVGIG (reference sequence). The CDR3 consists of 13 residues. Trimming removed 3 bases from V and 4 bases from J; junction bases left unmatched: 5. This chain's CDR3 is CAWRSGVGETQYF. CDR3 in DNA: TGTGCCTGGAGAAGCGGGGTAGGAGAGACCCAGTACTTC.

The rearrangement joins TRBV6-1 to TRBJ1-5; D gene unclear. Germline CDR1 MNHNS, CDR2 SASEGT. The CDR3 runs 14 residues. V was cut by 2 bases and J by 5 bases, with 10 bases left in between. CDR3 loop: CASSEQWRYQPQHF. The CDR3 DNA is TGTGCCAGCAGTGAACAGTGGAGATATCAGCCCCAGCATTTT.

The chain combines TRBV10-1 with TRBJ2-5; TRBD1 might be the D (5 bases). Gene TRBJ2-7 matches the end of the DNA better, so the J call may be wrong. The germline gives CDR1 WNHNN, CDR2 SYGVQD (reference sequence). The CDR3 covers 11 residues. CDR3 sequence (DNA): TGCGCCAGCAGCGCAGGGTACGAGCAGTACTTC. As protein: CASSAGYEQYF.

The J gene is TRBJ2-7, the V gene TRBV28, with TRBD2 matching 9 bases. This CDR3 region has 15 residues. The germline CDR1 and CDR2 sequences are MDHEN and SYDVKM. J lost 5 bases, V lost 7 bases, and 12 bases had no gene match. The CDR3: CASNKAGGIGNEQYF. In DNA form, the CDR3 reads TGTGCCAGCAACAAAGCGGGAGGAATAGGAAACGAGCAGTACTTC.

The chain recombines TRBV7-9 with TRBJ1-3; 11 bases agree with TRBD1. The CDR3 has 16 residues. Germline-derived CDR1 and CDR2 are SEHNR and FQNEAQ (reference sequence). J lost 4 bases, V lost 5 bases, and 7 bases had no gene match. The CDR3 DNA reads TGTGCCAGCAGCCTGGACAGGGGGCCAGAAGGAAACACCATATATTTT. Its translation is CASSLDRGPEGNTIYF.

The J gene is TRBJ1-5, the V gene TRBV28; 11 bases fit TRBD1. The CDR3 consists of 13 residues. With V trimmed by 5 bases and J by 10 bases, 4 bases remained unmatched. In germline, CDR1 is MDHEN, CDR2 SYDVKM. Written as DNA, the CDR3 is TGTGCCAGCAGTCCCGGGACAGGGGGACCCCAGCATTTT. Amino acid sequence: CASSPGTGGPQHF.

The CDR3 DNA sequence: TGTGCCACACTAGCGGGGTCCTACGAGCAGTACTTC. Amino acid sequence: CATLAGSYEQYF. V is TRBV6-6 and J is TRBJ2-7; 10 positions agree with TRBD2. This CDR3 region has 12 residues. With 10 bases clipped from V and 1 base from J, the junction kept 1 base outside the gene matches. Germline loops: CDR1 MNHNY, CDR2 SVGAGI (reference sequence).

This chain links TRBV28 with TRBJ2-7, with D possibly matching TRBD1 (5 bases). This CDR3 has 13 amino acids. In germline, CDR1 is MDHEN, CDR2 SYDVKM. V lost 11 bases and J lost 0, with 14 bases in between. CDR3 bases: TGTGCCTCAGGGTTGGCCAGCTCCTACGAGCAGTACTTC. This gives the protein CASGLASSYEQYF.

V and J are TRBV28 and TRBJ1-1, with TRBD1 identical over 7 bases. Germline CDR1 is MDHEN and CDR2 is SYDVKM. The J segment lost 6 bases and the V segment lost 1 base, leaving 8 bases of the junction unmatched. The CDR3 is 15 amino acids. CDR3 sequence: CASSLLDRMWAEAFF. CDR3 DNA sequence: TGTGCCAGCAGTTTATTGGACAGGATGTGGGCTGAAGCTTTCTTT.

The chain is built from TRBV21-1 and TRBJ2-5; TRBD2 is taken as the D call from the table, unchecked against the DNA. TRBV21-1 is classified as a pseudogene. The CDR3 totals 15 residues. The CDR3 region has the DNA TGTGCCAGCAGCCCCCTTGGGCAGCGAGGGGAGACCCAGTACTTC. Its translation is CASSPLGQRGETQYF.

This rearrangement joins TRBV28 to TRBJ2-3; D uncertain. Germline V gives CDR1 MDHEN, CDR2 SYDVKM. The CDR3 has 12 residues. The germline V and J ends were trimmed by 6 bases and 5 bases, with 9 bases remaining between them. As DNA, the CDR3 is TGTGCCAGCAGCCTAAGACTAGATACGCAGTATTTT. This sequence encodes CASSLRLDTQYF. Supplemented by reference TRBV28 and TRBJ2-3, the full variable domain reads DVKVTQSSRYLVKRTGEKVFLECVQDMDHENMFWYRQDPGLGLRLIYFSYDVKMKEKGDIPEGYSVSREKKERFSLILESASTNQTSMYLCASSLRLDTQYFGPGTRLTVL.

The J gene is TRBJ1-5, the V gene TRBV6-5; a weak D match, TRBD1 (6 bases). This CDR3 comprises 14 residues. Germline V gene lookup returns CDR1 MNHEY and CDR2 SVGAGI. V gave up 0 bases and J gave up 5 bases, with 8 bases separating them. The CDR3 region has the DNA TGTGCCAGCAGTTACTCTCAGGGGCATCAGCCCCAGCATTTT. Translation: CASSYSQGHQPQHF.

The chain uses TRBV11-3 and TRBJ2-7, with 8 bases identical to TRBD1. Trimming at V came to 0 bases and at J to 0 bases, leaving 4 bases not matched to a gene. The CDR3 consists of 16 residues. Germline lookup yields CDR1 SGHNT and CDR2 YENEEA. Here the CDR3 reads CASSLDGTGNSYEQYF. The CDR3 coding sequence is TGTGCCAGCAGCTTAGATGGGACAGGCAACTCCTACGAGCAGTACTTC. Full variable domain (rest looked up from reference TRBV11-3 and TRBJ2-7): EAGVVQSPRYKIIEKKQPVAFWCNPISGHNTLYWYLQNLGQGPELLIRYENEEAVDDSQLPKDRFSAERLKGVDSTLKIQPAELGDSAVYLCASSLDGTGNSYEQYFGPGTRLTVT.

The CDR3 loop reads CASSLRGTGSYNEQFF. As DNA, the CDR3 is TGTGCCAGCAGCTTACGGGGGACAGGCTCCTACAATGAGCAGTTCTTC. The chain carries TRBV7-2 and TRBJ2-1; 8 bases are shared with TRBD1. With V trimmed by 2 bases and J by 0 bases, 3 bases remained unmatched. The CDR3 totals 16 residues. CDR1 and CDR2 (germline): SGHTA, FQGNSA.

The chain carries TRBV11-3 and TRBJ2-7; TRBD1 might be the D (6 bases). The CDR3 is 13 residues long. V was clipped by 2 bases and J by 7 bases, with 12 bases between them. The germline V gene has CDR1 SGHNT and CDR2 YENEEA. The CDR3 reads CASSLWTAAEQYF. The CDR3 DNA follows: TGTGCCAGCAGCTTATGGACAGCCGCAGAGCAGTACTTC.